The subject of this entry is one TCR beta chain. Its target is not known. CDR1 SGHRS and CDR2 YFSETQ come from the germline V gene. Germline trimming cut 1 base from V and 6 bases from J; bases unmatched to any gene: 10. The CDR3 length is 17 residues. These data belong to a study of OX40 agonist ivuxolimab in advanced cancers. Regarding the study as a whole: At 0.1 to 3.0 mg/kg, clonal expansion of CD4+ and CD8+ blood T cells had occurred by week 6.

TCRdb's copy holds only in-frame clones and misses some; the assay was immunoSEQ multiplex PCR. Among approximately 23,000 clones listed, 65% to 85% were seen once. The investigators sampled blood at baseline, at cycle 4 day 1, and at cycle 7 day 1. This TCR was recovered from an adult with an advanced solid tumor such as melanoma, head and neck, liver or kidney cancer. The material sequenced was CD4+ or CD8+ T cells sorted from blood, taken in a trial of the OX40 agonist ivuxolimab. This sequence joins TRBV5-1 and TRBJ2-7, with 13 bases lining up with TRBD2. CDR3 amino acids: CASSLFTSGRARGEQYF. CDR3 in DNA: TGCGCCAGCAGCTTGTTTACTAGCGGGAGGGCCAGGGGCGAGCAGTACTTC.